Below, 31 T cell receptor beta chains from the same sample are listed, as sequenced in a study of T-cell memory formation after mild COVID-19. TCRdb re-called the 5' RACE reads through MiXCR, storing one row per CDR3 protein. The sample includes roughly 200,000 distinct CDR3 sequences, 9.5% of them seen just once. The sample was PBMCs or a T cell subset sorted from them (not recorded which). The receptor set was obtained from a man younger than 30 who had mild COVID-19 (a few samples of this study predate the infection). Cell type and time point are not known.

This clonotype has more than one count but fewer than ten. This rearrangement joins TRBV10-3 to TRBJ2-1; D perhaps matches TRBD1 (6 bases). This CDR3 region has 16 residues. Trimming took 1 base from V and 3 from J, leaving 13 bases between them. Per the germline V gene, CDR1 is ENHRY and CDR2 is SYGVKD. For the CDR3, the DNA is TGTGCCATCAGTGAGTTAACAGGGTTCAGCTACAATGAGCAGTTCTTC. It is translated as CAISELTGFSYNEQFF.

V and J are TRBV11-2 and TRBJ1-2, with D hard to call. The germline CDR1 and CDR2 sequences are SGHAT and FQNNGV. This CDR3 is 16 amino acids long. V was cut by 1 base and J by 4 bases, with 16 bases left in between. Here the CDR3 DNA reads TGTGCCAGCAGCTTAGGGGTATATAGTGCTATCTATGGCTACACCTTC. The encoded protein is CASSLGVYSAIYGYTF.

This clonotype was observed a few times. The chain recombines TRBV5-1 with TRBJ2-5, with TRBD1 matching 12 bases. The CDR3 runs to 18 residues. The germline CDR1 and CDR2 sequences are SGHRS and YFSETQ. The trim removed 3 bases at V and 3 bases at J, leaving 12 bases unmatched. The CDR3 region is CASSSGTGGFVLKETQYF. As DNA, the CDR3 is TGCGCCAGCAGCTCCGGGACAGGGGGCTTCGTTTTGAAAGAGACCCAGTACTTC.

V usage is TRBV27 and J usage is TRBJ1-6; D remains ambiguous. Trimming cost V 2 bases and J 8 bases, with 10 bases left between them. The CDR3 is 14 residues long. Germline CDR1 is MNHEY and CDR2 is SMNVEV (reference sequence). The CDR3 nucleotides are TGTGCCAGCAGTTTAACCTCCCAGGATTCACCCCTCCACTTT. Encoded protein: CASSLTSQDSPLHF.

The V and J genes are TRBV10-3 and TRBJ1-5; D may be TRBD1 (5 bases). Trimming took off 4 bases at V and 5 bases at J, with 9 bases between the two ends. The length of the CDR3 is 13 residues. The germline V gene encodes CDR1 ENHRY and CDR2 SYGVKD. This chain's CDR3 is CAISGQRDQPQHF. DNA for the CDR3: TGTGCCATCAGTGGACAGCGGGATCAGCCCCAGCATTTT.

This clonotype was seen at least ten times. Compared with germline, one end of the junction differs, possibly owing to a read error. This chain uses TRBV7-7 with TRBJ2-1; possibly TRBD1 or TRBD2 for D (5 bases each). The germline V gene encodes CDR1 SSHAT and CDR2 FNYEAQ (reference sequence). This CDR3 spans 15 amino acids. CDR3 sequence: CASSSGTTGAGEQFF. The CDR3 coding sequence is TGTGCTAGCAGCTCTGGGACGACCGGAGCTGGTGAGCAGTTCTTC.

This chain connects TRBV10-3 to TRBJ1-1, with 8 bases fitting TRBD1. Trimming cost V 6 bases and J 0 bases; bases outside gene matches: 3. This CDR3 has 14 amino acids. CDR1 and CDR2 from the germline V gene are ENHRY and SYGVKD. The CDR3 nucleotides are TGTGCCATCAGGGAGACAGGGGTGAACACTGAAGCTTTCTTT. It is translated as CAIRETGVNTEAFF.

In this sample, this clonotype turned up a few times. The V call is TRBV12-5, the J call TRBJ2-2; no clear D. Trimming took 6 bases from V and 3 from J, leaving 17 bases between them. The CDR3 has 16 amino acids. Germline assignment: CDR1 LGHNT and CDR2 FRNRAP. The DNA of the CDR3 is TGTGCTAGTGGCATCCCGGTGGGTCAAGACACCGGGGAGCTGTTTTTT. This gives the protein CASGIPVGQDTGELFF.

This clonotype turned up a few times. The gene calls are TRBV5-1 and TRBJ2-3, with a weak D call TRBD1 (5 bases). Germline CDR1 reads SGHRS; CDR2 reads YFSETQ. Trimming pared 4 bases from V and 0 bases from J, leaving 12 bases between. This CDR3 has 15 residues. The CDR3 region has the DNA TGCGCCAGCAGCCTCCTCAGGGCTAGCACAGATACGCAGTATTTT. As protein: CASSLLRASTDTQYF.

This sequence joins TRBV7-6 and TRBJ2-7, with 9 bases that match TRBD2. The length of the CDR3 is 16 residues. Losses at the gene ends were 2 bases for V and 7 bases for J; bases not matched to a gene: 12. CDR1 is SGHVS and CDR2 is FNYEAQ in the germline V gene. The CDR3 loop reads CASSLRVAGGPSEQYF. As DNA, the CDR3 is TGTGCCAGCAGCTTACGGGTGGCGGGGGGGCCCTCTGAGCAGTACTTC.

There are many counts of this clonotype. CDR3 sequence: CATSDLGRGNEQFF. In DNA form, the CDR3 reads TGTGCCACCAGTGATTTAGGCAGGGGGAATGAGCAGTTCTTC. The chain recombines TRBV24-1 with TRBJ2-1; 7 bases match TRBD1. The CDR3 spans 14 residues. Germline CDR1 is KGHDR and CDR2 is SFDVKD. V was pared by 1 base and J by 7 bases, with 3 bases of the junction left unmatched.

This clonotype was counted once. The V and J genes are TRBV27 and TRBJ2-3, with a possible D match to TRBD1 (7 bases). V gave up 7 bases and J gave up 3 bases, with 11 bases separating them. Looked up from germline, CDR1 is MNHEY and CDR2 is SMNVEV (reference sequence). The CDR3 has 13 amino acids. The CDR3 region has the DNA TGTGCCAGCACCTCAGGGGGGACAGATACGCAGTATTTT. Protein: CASTSGGTDTQYF.

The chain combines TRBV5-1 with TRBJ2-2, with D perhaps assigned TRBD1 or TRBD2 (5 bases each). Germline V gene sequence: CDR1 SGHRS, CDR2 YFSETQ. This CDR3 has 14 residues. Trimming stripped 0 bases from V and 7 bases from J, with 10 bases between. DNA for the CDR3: TGCGCCAGCAGCTTGGCCAGGGAGATCGGGGAGCTGTTTTTT. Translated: CASSLAREIGELFF.

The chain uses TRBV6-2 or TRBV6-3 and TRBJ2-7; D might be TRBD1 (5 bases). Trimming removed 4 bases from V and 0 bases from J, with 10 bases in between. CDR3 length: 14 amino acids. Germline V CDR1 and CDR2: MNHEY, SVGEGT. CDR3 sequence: CASSFGRASYEQYV. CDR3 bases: TGTGCCAGCAGTTTTGGCAGGGCCTCCTACGAGCAGTACGTC.

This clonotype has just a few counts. DNA for the CDR3: TGTGCCAGCAGCTCCGGGCAGGGGCGGTTAAGGGGGTTAAATCAGCCCCAGCATTTT. This codes for CASSSGQGRLRGLNQPQHF. V and J are TRBV6-2 or TRBV6-3 and TRBJ1-5; tentative D call: TRBD1 (6 bases). The CDR3 has 19 amino acids. The germline V and J ends were trimmed by 6 bases and 4 bases, with 28 bases remaining between them. The germline CDR1 and CDR2 sequences are MNHEY and SVGEGT.

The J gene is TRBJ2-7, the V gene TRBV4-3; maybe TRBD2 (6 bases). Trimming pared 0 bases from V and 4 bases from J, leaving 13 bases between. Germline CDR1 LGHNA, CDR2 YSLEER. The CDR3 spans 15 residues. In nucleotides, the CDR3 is TGCGCCAGCAGCCAAGAGGGGACTTACTCTTACGAGCAGTACTTC. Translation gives CASSQEGTYSYEQYF.

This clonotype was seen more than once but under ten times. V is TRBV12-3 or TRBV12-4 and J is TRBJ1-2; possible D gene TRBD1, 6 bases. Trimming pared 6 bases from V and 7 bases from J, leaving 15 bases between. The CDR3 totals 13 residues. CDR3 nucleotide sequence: TGTGCCAGCAGGTCAACAGGGCGCCGTGGCTACACCTTC. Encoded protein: CASRSTGRRGYTF.

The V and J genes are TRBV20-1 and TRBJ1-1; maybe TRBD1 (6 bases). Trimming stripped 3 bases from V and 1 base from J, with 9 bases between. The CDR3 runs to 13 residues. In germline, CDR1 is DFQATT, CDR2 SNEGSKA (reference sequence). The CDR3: CSARGAENTEAFF. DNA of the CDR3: TGCAGTGCTAGGGGGGCAGAGAACACTGAAGCTTTCTTT.

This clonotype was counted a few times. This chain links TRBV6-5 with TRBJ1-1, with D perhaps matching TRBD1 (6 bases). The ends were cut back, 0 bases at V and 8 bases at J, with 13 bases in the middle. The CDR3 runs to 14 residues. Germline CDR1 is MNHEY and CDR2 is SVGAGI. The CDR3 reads CASSYSFHRVEAFF. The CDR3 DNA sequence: TGTGCCAGCAGTTACTCCTTTCACAGGGTAGAAGCTTTCTTT.

Written as DNA, the CDR3 is TGTGCCAGCAGCTTCTCTCCCAGGGGGGACTCTGGAAACACCATATATTTT. Translated, it gives CASSFSPRGDSGNTIYF. The chain combines TRBV5-5 with TRBJ1-3; TRBD1 matches 7 bases. Looked up from germline, CDR1 is SGHKS and CDR2 is YYEKEE (reference sequence). This CDR3 is 17 amino acids long. Unmatched junction bases numbered 8, after V lost 2 bases and J lost 0 bases.

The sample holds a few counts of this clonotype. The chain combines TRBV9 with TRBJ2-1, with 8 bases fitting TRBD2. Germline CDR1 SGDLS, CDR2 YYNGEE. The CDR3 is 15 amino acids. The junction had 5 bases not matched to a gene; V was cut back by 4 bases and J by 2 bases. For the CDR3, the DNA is TGTGCCAGCAGCAAGACTAGCGCGACCTACAATGAGCAGTTCTTC. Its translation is CASSKTSATYNEQFF.

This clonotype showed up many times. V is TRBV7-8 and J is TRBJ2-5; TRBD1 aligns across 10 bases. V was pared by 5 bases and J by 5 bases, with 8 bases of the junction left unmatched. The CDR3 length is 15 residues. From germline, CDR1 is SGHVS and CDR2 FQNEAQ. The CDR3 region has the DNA TGTGCCAGCAGCCCTACGGGACAGGGGAGGGAGACCCAGTACTTC. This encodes CASSPTGQGRETQYF. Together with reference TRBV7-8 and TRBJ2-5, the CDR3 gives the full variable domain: GAGVSQSPRYKVAKRGQDVALRCDPISGHVSLFWYQQALGQGPEFLTYFQNEAQLDKSGLPSDRFFAERPEGSVSTLKIQRTQQEDSAVYLCASSPTGQGRETQYFGPGTRLLVL.

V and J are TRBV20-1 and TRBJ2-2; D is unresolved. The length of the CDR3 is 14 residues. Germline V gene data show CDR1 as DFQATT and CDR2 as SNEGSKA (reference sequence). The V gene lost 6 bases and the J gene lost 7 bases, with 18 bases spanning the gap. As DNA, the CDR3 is TGCAGTGCGCCGGACCCTAAAAGTAACGGGGAGCTGTTTTTT. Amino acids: CSAPDPKSNGELFF.

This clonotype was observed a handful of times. CDR3 sequence (DNA): TGTGCCAGCAGCCACCTCCAGGGCGGGAGCAGCGGGAATGGCTACACCTTC. It yields the protein CASSHLQGGSSGNGYTF. This chain uses TRBV4-2 with TRBJ1-2, with a tentative D call TRBD1 (5 bases). Germline V lookup: CDR1 LGHNA, CDR2 YNFKEQ. V was shortened by 3 bases and J by 6 bases, with 23 bases between the two germline ends. The CDR3 is made up of 17 amino acids.

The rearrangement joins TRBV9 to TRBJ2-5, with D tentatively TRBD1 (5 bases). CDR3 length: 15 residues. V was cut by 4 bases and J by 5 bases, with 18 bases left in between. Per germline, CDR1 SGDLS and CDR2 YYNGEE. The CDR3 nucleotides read TGTGCCAGCAGCCCCCGTGGAGACAGTAAGGAGACCCAGTACTTC. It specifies CASSPRGDSKETQYF.

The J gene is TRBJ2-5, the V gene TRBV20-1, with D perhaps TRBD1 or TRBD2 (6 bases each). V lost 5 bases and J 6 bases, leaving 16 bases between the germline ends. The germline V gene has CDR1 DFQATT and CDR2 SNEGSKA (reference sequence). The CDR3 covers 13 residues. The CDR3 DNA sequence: TGCAGTGCTTCGTACCGGGGGCTGAAGACCCAGTACTTC. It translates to CSASYRGLKTQYF.

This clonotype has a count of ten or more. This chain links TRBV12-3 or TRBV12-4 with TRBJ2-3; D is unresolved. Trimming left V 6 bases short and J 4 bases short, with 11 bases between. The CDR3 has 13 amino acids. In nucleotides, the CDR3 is TGTGCCAGCAGCCCACAAGTAGCAGATACGCAGTATTTT. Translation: CASSPQVADTQYF.

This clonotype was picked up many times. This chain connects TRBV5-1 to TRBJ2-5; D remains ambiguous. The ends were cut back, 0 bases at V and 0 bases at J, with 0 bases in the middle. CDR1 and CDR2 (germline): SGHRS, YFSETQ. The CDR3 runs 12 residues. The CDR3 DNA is TGCGCCAGCAGCTTGGACCAAGAGACCCAGTACTTC. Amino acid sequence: CASSLDQETQYF.

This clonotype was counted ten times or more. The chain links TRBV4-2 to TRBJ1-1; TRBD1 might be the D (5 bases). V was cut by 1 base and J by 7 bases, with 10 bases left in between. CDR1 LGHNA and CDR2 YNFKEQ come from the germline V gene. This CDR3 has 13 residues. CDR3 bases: TGTGCCAGCAGCCAAGGGGACGTAGATGAAGCTTTCTTT. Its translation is CASSQGDVDEAFF.

CDR3 region: CASSDFEETQYF. CDR3 DNA: TGTGCCAGCAGCGACTTCGAAGAGACCCAGTACTTC. The chain carries TRBV11-2 and TRBJ2-5; D not certain. Trimming shortened V by 5 bases and J by 3 bases, and 7 bases separated the two germline ends. The CDR3 is 12 amino acids. The germline gives CDR1 SGHAT, CDR2 FQNNGV.

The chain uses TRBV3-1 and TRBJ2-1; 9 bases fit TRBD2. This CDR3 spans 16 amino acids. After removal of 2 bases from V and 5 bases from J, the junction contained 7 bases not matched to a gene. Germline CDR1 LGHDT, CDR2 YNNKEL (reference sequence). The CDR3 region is CASSQLPSGVHNEQFF. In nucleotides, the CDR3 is TGTGCCAGCAGCCAACTCCCTAGCGGGGTCCACAATGAGCAGTTCTTC.